Sequencing of this T cell receptor beta chain was carried out in a study of neurological immune-mediated disorders. Study-wide results and limits: Levels of TCR clonal expansion peaked in HTLV-1-associated myelopathy and reached their lowest in multiple sclerosis, under those of healthy controls. There were no CDR3 amino acid sequences shared by expanded clones across subjects, a result suggesting private repertoires in all groups.

This clonotype was detected many times. Its antigen is not identified. Preparation of the unsorted libraries drew on 2 million PBMCs stored at -80 C. Synthesis of cDNA was performed by 5'RACE using 10-nucleotide random UMIs. TCRdb re-derived calls from the 5' RACE reads in MiXCR, one entry per CDR3 protein. The sample contains 48,000 or so distinct CDR3 sequences, about 9.3% of which appear only once. The V gene lost 9 bases and the J gene lost 2 bases, with 17 bases spanning the gap. CDR3 size: 15 residues. Per germline, CDR1 SGHAT and CDR2 FQNNGV. The receptor comes from a woman in her 40s with HTLV-1-associated myelopathy (HAM/TSP). This chain joins TRBV11-2 and TRBJ1-3, with D possibly TRBD1 on 6 matching bases. The sequenced sample was PBMCs. The CDR3 here is CASRAVRGAGNTIYF. CDR3 bases: TGTGCCAGTCGTGCTGTAAGGGGGGCTGGAAACACCATATATTTT.